Presented here are 17 T cell receptor beta chains from one specimen sequenced in a study of cytomegalovirus exposure and HLA in healthy donors. PCR primers comprised 60 Vbeta and 13 Jbeta primers. Method: immunoSEQ multiplex PCR; TCRdb's copy keeps in-frame clones and lacks some. Here the sample spans fewer than 150,000 clones, over 75% being singletons. Sequencing was done on a sample of PBMCs. The receptors were gathered from a male donor in good health and CMV-seronegative.

On this clone itself: The sample contains more than one DNA sequence encoding this CDR3. The gene calls are TRBV5-6 and TRBJ2-7; the match to TRBD1 covers 10 bases. The CDR3 is made up of 14 amino acids. The trim removed 2 bases at V and 7 bases at J, leaving 6 bases unmatched. Germline V gene data show CDR1 as SGHDT and CDR2 as YYEEEE. CDR3 amino acids: CASSFGTGAGEQYF. CDR3 bases: TGTGCCAGCAGCTTCGGGACAGGGGCAGGGGAGCAGTACTTC.

This clone was seen a single time. This rearrangement joins TRBV4-1 to TRBJ1-2; TRBD1 is a possible D gene (6 bases). V gave up 5 bases and J gave up 10 bases, with 14 bases separating them. The germline gives CDR1 MGHRA, CDR2 YSYEKL. This CDR3 region has 12 residues. The CDR3 DNA reads as TGCGCCAGCAGCAATGCAGGGGCGGACTACACCTTC. Translating gives CASSNAGADYTF.

The chain employs TRBV5-4 and TRBJ2-7; D unresolved. The CDR3 spans 13 residues. Germline V lookup: CDR1 SGHNT, CDR2 YYREEE (reference sequence). V was cut by 4 bases and J by 3 bases, with 11 bases left in between. The CDR3 DNA reads as TGTGCCAGCAGCGCCTCGGGTTTCTACGAGCAGTACTTC. Protein sequence: CASSASGFYEQYF.

This chain connects TRBV7-6 to TRBJ2-4; 7 bases line up with TRBD2. Trimming removed 7 bases from V and 9 bases from J; junction bases left unmatched: 9. Germline CDR1 is SGHVS and CDR2 is FNYEAQ. The length of the CDR3 is 13 residues. CDR3 amino acids: CASTYRERGIQYF. DNA of the CDR3: TGTGCCAGCACCTACCGGGAGCGGGGCATTCAGTACTTC. Supplemented by reference TRBV7-6 and TRBJ2-4, the full variable domain reads GAGVSQSPRYKVTKRGQDVALRCDPISGHVSLYWYRQALGQGPEFLTYFNYEAQQDKSGLPNDRFSAERPEGSISTLTIQRTEQRDSAMYRCASTYRERGIQYFGAGTRLSVL.

The chain has TRBV6-4 and TRBJ2-3; 8 positions match TRBD2. CDR3 length: 15 amino acids. Trimming cost V 5 bases and J 0 bases; bases outside gene matches: 4. Germline CDR1 MRHNA, CDR2 SNTAGT. Written as DNA, the CDR3 is TGTGCCAGCAGTCCAATAGCGGGAAGCACAGATACGCAGTATTTT. As protein: CASSPIAGSTDTQYF.

V is TRBV7-9 and J is TRBJ2-6, with 7 positions matching TRBD2. Germline trimming cut 0 bases from V and 4 bases from J; bases unmatched to any gene: 9. The CDR3 has 18 amino acids. Germline V gene data show CDR1 as SEHNR and CDR2 as FQNEAQ (reference sequence). The CDR3 region has the DNA TGTGCCAGCAGCTTAGCGTGGGGGAGGGGCGGAGGGGCCAACGTCCTGACTTTC. This gives the protein CASSLAWGRGGGANVLTF.

The rearrangement links TRBV5-6 to TRBJ2-2; maybe TRBD2 (5 bases). Germline lookup yields CDR1 SGHDT and CDR2 YYEEEE. Trimming removed 0 bases from V and 5 bases from J, with 14 bases in between. CDR3 length: 16 residues. CDR3 coding DNA: TGTGCCAGCAGCTTGGCGGGGAGAGTTGATACCGGGGAGCTGTTTTTT. It is translated as CASSLAGRVDTGELFF.

This chain joins TRBV5-1 and TRBJ2-7, with 7 bases aligning to TRBD1. This CDR3 is 15 amino acids long. Unmatched junction bases numbered 10, after V lost 4 bases and J lost 3 bases. Germline CDR1 is SGHRS and CDR2 is YFSETQ. CDR3 region: CASSGPQGIGYEQYF. The CDR3, as DNA: TGCGCCAGCAGCGGCCCACAGGGGATCGGCTACGAGCAGTACTTC. Filled out from reference TRBV5-1 and TRBJ2-7, the complete variable domain reads KAGVTQTPRYLIKTRGQQVTLSCSPISGHRSVSWYQQTPGQGLQFLFEYFSETQRNKGNFPGRFSGRQFSNSRSEMNVSTLELGDSALYLCASSGPQGIGYEQYFGPGTRLTVT.

This clone has more than one count but fewer than ten. CDR3 region: CASSRTGDYEQYF. The CDR3 coding sequence is TGTGCCAGCAGCCGGACTGGTGACTACGAGCAGTACTTC. V and J are TRBV9 and TRBJ2-7; the D gene is possibly TRBD2 (5 bases). Germline assignment: CDR1 SGDLS and CDR2 YYNGEE. Trimming cost V 4 bases and J 3 bases, with 11 bases left between them. The CDR3 is 13 residues long.

The chain uses TRBV10-2 and TRBJ2-1; D uncertain. Germline V gene data show CDR1 as WSHSY and CDR2 as SAAADI. The CDR3 has 13 residues. Deletions cut 8 bases from V and 4 bases from J, with 12 bases between. CDR3 sequence (DNA): TGCGCCAGCTCCGAAGGAGTTTACAATGAGCAGTTCTTC. This codes for CASSEGVYNEQFF.

CDR3 region: CASSFLSTGRGRFGYTF. The CDR3 region has the DNA TGTGCCAGCAGCTTCCTTAGTACGGGCAGGGGGCGATTTGGCTACACCTTC. The chain is built from TRBV7-2 and TRBJ1-2; 8 positions agree with TRBD1. Germline CDR1 SGHTA, CDR2 FQGNSA. With 3 bases clipped from V and 7 bases from J, the junction kept 16 bases outside the gene matches. The CDR3 loop spans 17 amino acids. Filled out from reference TRBV7-2 and TRBJ1-2, the complete variable domain reads GAGVSQSPSNKVTEKGKDVELRCDPISGHTALYWYRQSLGQGLEFLIYFQGNSAPDKSGLPSDRFSAERTGGSVSTLTIQRTQQEDSAVYLCASSFLSTGRGRFGYTFGSGTRLTVV.

The V gene is TRBV5-1, the J gene TRBJ1-4; 10 nucleotides align to TRBD1. Per germline, CDR1 SGHRS and CDR2 YFSETQ. V gave up 2 bases and J gave up 7 bases; unmatched junction bases: 5. The CDR3 sequence is 15 residues long. CDR3 DNA sequence: TGCGCCAGCAGCTTTGGGGACAGGGGATCTGAAAAACTGTTTTTT. It encodes CASSFGDRGSEKLFF.

CDR3 sequence reads: CASSDNGLYGYTF. Written as DNA, the CDR3 is TGTGCCAGCAGTGACAACGGACTCTATGGCTACACCTTC. The J gene is TRBJ1-2, the V gene TRBV2; unclear D gene. This CDR3 region has 13 residues. The V and J ends lost 3 bases and 4 bases respectively, with 9 bases between them. The V gene's germline CDR1 is SNHLY and CDR2 FYNNEI.

The chain is built from TRBV7-9 and TRBJ2-1; D remains unclear. The CDR3 covers 12 residues. The V gene's germline CDR1 is SEHNR and CDR2 FQNEAQ (reference sequence). Between the trimmed V and J ends, which lost 2 bases and 10 bases, there was a span of 9 bases. CDR3 nucleotide sequence: TGTGCCAGCAGCTTACTATCCCCAGAGCAGTTCTTC. This codes for CASSLLSPEQFF.

The J gene is TRBJ2-5, the V gene TRBV5-6; the D is unclear. The DNA end is a closer match to TRBJ2-7, so the J assignment may be wrong. Germline V gives CDR1 SGHDT, CDR2 YYEEEE. This CDR3 has 11 residues. CDR3 in DNA: TGTGCCAGCAGCTTGGCCTACGAGCAGTACTTC. This encodes CASSLAYEQYF.

The table lists this clone with a count of one. The chain has TRBV28 and TRBJ1-2; 7 bases agree with TRBD1. The V gene end was trimmed by 6 bases and the J gene end by 8 bases; junction bases not matched to a gene: 12. This CDR3 has 14 residues. In germline, CDR1 is MDHEN, CDR2 SYDVKM. CDR3 region: CASRWSTGPMGYTF. The DNA of the CDR3 is TGTGCCAGCAGATGGTCGACAGGGCCTATGGGCTACACCTTC.

The chain couples TRBV19 to TRBJ1-2; no reliable D call. Germline V CDR1 and CDR2: LNHDA, SQIVND (reference sequence). The V end was cut by 5 bases, the J end by 8 bases, with 9 bases between. This CDR3 region has 11 residues. The CDR3 coding sequence is TGTGCCAGTAGTGTATACTGGGGCTACACCTTC. This gives the protein CASSVYWGYTF.